The 8 T cell receptor beta chains below were found in one sample sequenced in a study of regulatory T cells in long-lasting Graves disease. Time point of the sample: persistent/refractory GD, antithyroid drugs over 5 years with positive TRAb. From PBMCs, RNA was extracted and then used to make the TCR library. TCR beta libraries were built with iRepertoire HTBI primers and Arm-PCR of CDR3 regions. From the multiplex PCR reads, TCRdb called clonotypes with MiXCR, one entry per CDR3 protein. The data show 400,000 to 500,000 distinct CDR3 sequences, under 25% seen once. The sample in question was peripheral blood mononuclear cells (PBMCs), obtained when the disease was refractory, from a patient treated with antithyroid drugs. Receptors were obtained from a female donor with Graves disease.

There are many counts of this clonotype. The V and J genes are TRBV7-2 and TRBJ2-5, with TRBD2 matching 7 bases. V shed 2 bases and J 5 bases; nucleotides not matched to a gene: 11. The CDR3 is 16 residues long. Germline-derived CDR1 and CDR2 are SGHTA and FQGNSA. The CDR3 DNA reads as TGTGCCAGCAGCTTACGCCCAGCGGGAATTAGGGAGACCCAGTACTTC. Its translation: CASSLRPAGIRETQYF.

This clonotype was detected a few times. V is TRBV20-1 and J is TRBJ1-5, with 7 nucleotides matching TRBD1. The V gene end was trimmed by 6 bases and the J gene end by 3 bases; junction bases not matched to a gene: 11. Germline CDR1 and CDR2: DFQATT and SNEGSKA (reference sequence). This CDR3 contains 15 residues. CDR3 in DNA: TGCAGTGCCGTAGACAGGGAAAGGAACAATCAGCCCCAGCATTTT. Protein sequence: CSAVDRERNNQPQHF.

Ten or more counts support this clonotype. V and J are TRBV7-6 and TRBJ1-5; no definite D call. Germline V gene lookup returns CDR1 SGHVS and CDR2 FNYEAQ. This CDR3 region has 15 residues. V was pared by 6 bases and J by 3 bases, with 15 bases between. The CDR3 nucleotides read TGTGCCAGCAGTTTGACCGGGGAGACCAATCAGCCCCAGCATTTT. It yields the protein CASSLTGETNQPQHF.

This clonotype was seen a few times. The chain recombines TRBV4-2 with TRBJ1-5; a possible D gene is TRBD1 (6 bases). V gave up 3 bases and J gave up 6 bases, with 15 bases separating them. CDR1 and CDR2 (germline): LGHNA, YNFKEQ. The CDR3 sequence is 15 residues long. The CDR3 is CASSQMGAQGQPQHF. The CDR3 DNA is TGTGCCAGCAGCCAGATGGGGGCGCAAGGTCAGCCCCAGCATTTT.

This clonotype was recorded many times. The gene calls are TRBV30 and TRBJ2-7; D gene unclear. Germline V CDR1 and CDR2: GTSNPN, SVGIG (reference sequence). The ends were cut back, 2 bases at V and 4 bases at J, with 6 bases in the middle. This CDR3 is 11 amino acids long. CDR3 in amino acids: CAWSFTYEQYF. The CDR3 bases are TGTGCCTGGAGTTTCACATACGAGCAGTACTTC.

This clonotype has more than one count but fewer than ten. V is TRBV30 and J is TRBJ1-1; no clear D. Germline lookup yields CDR1 GTSNPN and CDR2 SVGIG (reference sequence). CDR3 length: 13 amino acids. V dropped 2 bases and J dropped 1 base, with 8 bases sitting between them. CDR3 DNA: TGTGCCTGGAGTTTTTCGGAGAACACTGAAGCTTTCTTT. Translation: CAWSFSENTEAFF.

This chain uses TRBV5-1 with TRBJ2-7; 13 positions match TRBD2. Per the germline V gene, CDR1 is SGHRS and CDR2 is YFSETQ. J was trimmed by 3 bases and V by 4 bases; bases with no gene match: 1. The CDR3 is 14 amino acids. CDR3 nucleotides: TGCGCCAGCAGCCGGACTAGCGGGGGCTACGAGCAGTACTTC. Protein sequence: CASSRTSGGYEQYF.

The chain uses TRBV27 and TRBJ1-1; no definite D call. The CDR3 has 12 amino acids. The germline CDR1 and CDR2 sequences are MNHEY and SMNVEV (reference sequence). V was shortened by 4 bases and J by 7 bases, with 10 bases between the two germline ends. DNA for the CDR3: TGTGCCAGCAGTTCCTCAGGCTTTGAAGCTTTCTTT. Its translation: CASSSSGFEAFF.